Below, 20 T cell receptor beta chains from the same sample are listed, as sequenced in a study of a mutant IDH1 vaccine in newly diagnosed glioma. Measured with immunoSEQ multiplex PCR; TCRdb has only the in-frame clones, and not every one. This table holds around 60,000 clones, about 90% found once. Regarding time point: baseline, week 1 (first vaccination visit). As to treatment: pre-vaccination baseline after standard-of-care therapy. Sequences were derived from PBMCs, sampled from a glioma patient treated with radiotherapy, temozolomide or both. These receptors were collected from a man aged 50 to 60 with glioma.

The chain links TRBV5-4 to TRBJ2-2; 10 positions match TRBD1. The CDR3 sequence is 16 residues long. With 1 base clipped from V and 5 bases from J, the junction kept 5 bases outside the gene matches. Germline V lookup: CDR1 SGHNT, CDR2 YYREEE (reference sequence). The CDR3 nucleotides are TGTGCCAGCAGCTTGTCGTGGGACAGGGGAACCGGGGAGCTGTTTTTT. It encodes CASSLSWDRGTGELFF.

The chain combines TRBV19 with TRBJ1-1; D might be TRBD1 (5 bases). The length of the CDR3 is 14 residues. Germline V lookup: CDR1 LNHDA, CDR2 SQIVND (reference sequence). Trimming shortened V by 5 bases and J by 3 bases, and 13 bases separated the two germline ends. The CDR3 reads CASSAQGLHTEAFF. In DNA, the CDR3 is TGTGCCAGTAGTGCCCAGGGTTTGCACACTGAAGCTTTCTTT.

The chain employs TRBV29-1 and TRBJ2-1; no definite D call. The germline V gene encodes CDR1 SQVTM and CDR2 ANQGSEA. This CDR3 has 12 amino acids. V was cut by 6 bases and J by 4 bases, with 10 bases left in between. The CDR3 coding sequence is TGCAGCGTAGGGCAGGTTTACAATGAGCAGTTCTTC. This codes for CSVGQVYNEQFF.

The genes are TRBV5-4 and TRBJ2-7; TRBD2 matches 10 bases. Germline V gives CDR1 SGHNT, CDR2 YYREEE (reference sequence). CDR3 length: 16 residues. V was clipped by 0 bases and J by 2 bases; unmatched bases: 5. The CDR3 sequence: CASSLDLAGAAYEQYF. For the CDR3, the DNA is TGTGCCAGCAGCTTGGACCTAGCGGGAGCGGCCTACGAGCAGTACTTC.

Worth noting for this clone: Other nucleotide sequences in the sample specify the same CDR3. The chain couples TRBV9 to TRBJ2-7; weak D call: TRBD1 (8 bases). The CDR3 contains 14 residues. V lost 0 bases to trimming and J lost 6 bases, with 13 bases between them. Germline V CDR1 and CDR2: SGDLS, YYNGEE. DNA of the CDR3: TGTGCCAGCAGCGTAGCTTACAGGGGGGGCGAGCAGTACTTC. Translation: CASSVAYRGGEQYF.

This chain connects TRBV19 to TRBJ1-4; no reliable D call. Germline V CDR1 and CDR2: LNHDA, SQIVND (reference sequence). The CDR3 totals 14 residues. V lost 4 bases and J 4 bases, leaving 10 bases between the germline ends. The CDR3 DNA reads TGTGCCAGTAGTACCCAAGGGATTAATGAAAAACTGTTTTTT. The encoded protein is CASSTQGINEKLFF.

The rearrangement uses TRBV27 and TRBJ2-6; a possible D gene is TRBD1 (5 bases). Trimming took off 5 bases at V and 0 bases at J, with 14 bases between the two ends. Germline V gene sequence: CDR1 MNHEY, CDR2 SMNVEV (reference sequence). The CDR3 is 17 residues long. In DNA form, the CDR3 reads TGTGCCAGCAGTATCCGTTGGGGCCTCTCTGGGGCCAACGTCCTGACTTTC. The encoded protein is CASSIRWGLSGANVLTF.

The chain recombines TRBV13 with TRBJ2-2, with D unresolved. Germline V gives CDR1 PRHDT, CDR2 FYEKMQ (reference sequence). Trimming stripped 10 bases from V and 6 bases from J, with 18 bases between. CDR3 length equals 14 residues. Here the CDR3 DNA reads TGTGCCACCAAGGGAATGGTCTACCCCGGGGAGCTGTTTTTT. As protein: CATKGMVYPGELFF.

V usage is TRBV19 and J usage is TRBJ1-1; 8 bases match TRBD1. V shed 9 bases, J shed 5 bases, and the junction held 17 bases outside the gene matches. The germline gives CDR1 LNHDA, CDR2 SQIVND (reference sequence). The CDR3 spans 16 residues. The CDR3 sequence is CASLTQGVTWGTEAFF. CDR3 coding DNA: TGTGCCAGCCTCACACAGGGGGTAACATGGGGGACTGAAGCTTTCTTT.

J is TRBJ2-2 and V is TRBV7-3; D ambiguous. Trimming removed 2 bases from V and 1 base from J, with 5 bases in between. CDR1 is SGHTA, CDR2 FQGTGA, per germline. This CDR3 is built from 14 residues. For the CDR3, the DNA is TGTGCCAGCAGCTTATGGGGGAACACCGGGGAGCTGTTTTTT. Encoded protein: CASSLWGNTGELFF.

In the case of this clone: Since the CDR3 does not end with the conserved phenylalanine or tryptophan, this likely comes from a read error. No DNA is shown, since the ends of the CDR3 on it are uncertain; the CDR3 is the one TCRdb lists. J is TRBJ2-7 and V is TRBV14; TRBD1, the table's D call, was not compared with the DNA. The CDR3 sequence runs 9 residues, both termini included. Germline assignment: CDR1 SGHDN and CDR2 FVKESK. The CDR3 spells CASRPRWPP.

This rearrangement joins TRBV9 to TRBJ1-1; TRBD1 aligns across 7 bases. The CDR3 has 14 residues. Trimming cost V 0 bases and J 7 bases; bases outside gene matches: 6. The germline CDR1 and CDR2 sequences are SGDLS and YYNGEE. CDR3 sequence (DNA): TGTGCCAGCAGCGTAGAGTACAGGGGTGGTGAAGCTTTCTTT. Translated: CASSVEYRGGEAFF.

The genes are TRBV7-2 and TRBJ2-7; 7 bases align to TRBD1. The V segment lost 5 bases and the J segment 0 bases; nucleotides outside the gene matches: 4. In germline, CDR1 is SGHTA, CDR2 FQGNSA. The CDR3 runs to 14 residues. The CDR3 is CASSPDRSSYEQYF. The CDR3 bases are TGTGCCAGCAGCCCGGACAGGAGCTCCTACGAGCAGTACTTC.

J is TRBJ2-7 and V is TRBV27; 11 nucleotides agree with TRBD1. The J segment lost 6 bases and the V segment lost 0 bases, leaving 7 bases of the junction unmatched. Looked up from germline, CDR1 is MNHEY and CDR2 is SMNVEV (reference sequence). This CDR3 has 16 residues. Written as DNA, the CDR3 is TGTGCCAGCAGTTTATCGATGGGGACAGGGGGGATCGAGCAGTACTTC. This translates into CASSLSMGTGGIEQYF.

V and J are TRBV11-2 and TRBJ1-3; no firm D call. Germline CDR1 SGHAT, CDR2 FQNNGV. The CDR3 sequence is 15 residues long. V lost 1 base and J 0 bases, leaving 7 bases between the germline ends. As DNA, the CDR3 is TGTGCCAGCAGCTTAGGAGGACCCTCTGGAAACACCATATATTTT. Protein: CASSLGGPSGNTIYF.

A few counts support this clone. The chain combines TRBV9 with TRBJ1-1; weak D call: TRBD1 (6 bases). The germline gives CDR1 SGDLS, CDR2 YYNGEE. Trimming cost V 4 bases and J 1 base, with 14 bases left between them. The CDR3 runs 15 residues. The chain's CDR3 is CASSNRVVPNTEAFF. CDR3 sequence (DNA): TGTGCCAGCAGCAACAGGGTGGTACCGAACACTGAAGCTTTCTTT.

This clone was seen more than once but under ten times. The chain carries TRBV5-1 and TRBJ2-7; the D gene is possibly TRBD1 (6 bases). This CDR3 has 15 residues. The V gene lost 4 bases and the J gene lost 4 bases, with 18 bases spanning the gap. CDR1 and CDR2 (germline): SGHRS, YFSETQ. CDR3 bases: TGCGCCAGCAGCCGATCTGGACAGCCGGGGTACGAGCAGTACTTC. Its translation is CASSRSGQPGYEQYF.

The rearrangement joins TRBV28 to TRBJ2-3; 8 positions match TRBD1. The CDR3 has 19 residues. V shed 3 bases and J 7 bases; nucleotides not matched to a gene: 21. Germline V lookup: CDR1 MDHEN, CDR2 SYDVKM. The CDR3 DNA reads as TGTGCCAGCAGTTTTCTGGCCGGGGACAGGACTCGTTCAATGTATACGCAGTATTTT. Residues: CASSFLAGDRTRSMYTQYF.

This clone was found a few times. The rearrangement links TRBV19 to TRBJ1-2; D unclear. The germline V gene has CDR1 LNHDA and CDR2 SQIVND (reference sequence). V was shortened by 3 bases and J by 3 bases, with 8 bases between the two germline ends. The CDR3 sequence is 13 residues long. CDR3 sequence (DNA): TGTGCCAGTAGTATTTCCAGGTACTATGGCTACACCTTC. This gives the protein CASSISRYYGYTF.

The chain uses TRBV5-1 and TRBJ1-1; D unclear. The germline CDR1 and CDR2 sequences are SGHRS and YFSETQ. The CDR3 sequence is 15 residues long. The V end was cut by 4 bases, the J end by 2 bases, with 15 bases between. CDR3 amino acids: CASSEIRIGNTEAFF. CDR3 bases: TGCGCCAGCAGCGAAATAAGGATAGGCAACACTGAAGCTTTCTTT. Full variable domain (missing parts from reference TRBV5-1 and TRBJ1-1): KAGVTQTPRYLIKTRGQQVTLSCSPISGHRSVSWYQQTPGQGLQFLFEYFSETQRNKGNFPGRFSGRQFSNSRSEMNVSTLELGDSALYLCASSEIRIGNTEAFFGQGTRLTVV.